This record looks at one T cell receptor (beta chain) sequence and its context. Its antigen is as yet unknown. The trim removed 6 bases at V and 5 bases at J, leaving 8 bases unmatched. The CDR3 is 17 amino acids. In germline, CDR1 is MGHRA, CDR2 YSYEKL. Researchers took RNA transcripts and amplified the TCR beta CDR3 regions from them. A first-round RT-PCR of the TCR CDR3 used the HTBI primer set. From the multiplex PCR reads, TCRdb called clonotypes with MiXCR, one entry per CDR3 protein. The table lists a few hundred thousand distinct CDR3 sequences, 35% to 55% of them singletons. This sample was taken from a study of T cells in Graves' hyperthyroidism and ophthalmopathy. General study points: Ophthalmopathy could be told apart from stable hyperthyroidism with a 13 V-J model. Researchers found most expanded thyroid clonotypes above 0.001 in blood as well.

Sequencing was done on a sample of peripheral blood or thyroid tissue (not recorded which). This sequence originates from a woman between 18 and 29 years old with Graves' hyperthyroidism. V and J are TRBV4-1 and TRBJ2-2, with 14 nucleotides matching TRBD2. Here the CDR3 reads CASRTGLAGGRTGELFF. CDR3 nucleotides: TGCGCCAGCAGAACCGGACTAGCGGGAGGTCGGACCGGGGAGCTGTTTTTT.